The 19 T cell receptor beta chains given below trace back to one sample, sequenced in a study of shared clonotypes between healthy human individuals. The repertoire was sequenced with immunoSEQ multiplex PCR; TCRdb's copy has only in-frame clones and lacks some. The data contain more than 2,000,000 clones, 80% to 95% of them singletons. The sample was naive CD4+ T cells from PBMCs. Sample subset: CD45RA+ positively selected. The origin of the receptors is a man in his late teens or twenties in good health. Some clones in this sample may be carry-over from other donors' samples.

The count of this clone is one. The gene calls are TRBV28 and TRBJ2-3, with a weak D call TRBD1 (6 bases). CDR1 MDHEN and CDR2 SYDVKM come from the germline V gene. V lost 6 bases to trimming and J lost 3 bases, with 16 bases between them. The CDR3 is 15 residues long. Written as DNA, the CDR3 is TGTGCCAGCAGCCCCCGCGGGCAGGGGACAGATACGCAGTATTTT. This gives the protein CASSPRGQGTDTQYF.

In this sample, this clone turned up once. Other DNA sequences in the sample encode the same CDR3. CDR3 residues: CASSLGGAEQYF. The CDR3, as DNA: TGTGCCAGCAGCTTAGGAGGGGCGGAGCAGTACTTC. This chain uses TRBV11-3 with TRBJ2-7; D may be TRBD1 or TRBD2 (5 bases each). V gave up 1 base and J gave up 7 bases, with 8 bases separating them. Germline V gene lookup returns CDR1 SGHNT and CDR2 YENEEA. The CDR3 has 12 residues.

The chain recombines TRBV18 with TRBJ2-1; TRBD2 agrees at 11 bases. After removal of 3 bases from V and 8 bases from J, the junction contained 6 bases not matched to a gene. The CDR3 covers 15 residues. Germline V gene sequence: CDR1 KGHSH, CDR2 LQKENI. The CDR3 protein is CASSPLAGGIDEQFF. The CDR3 DNA is TGTGCCAGCTCACCGCTAGCGGGAGGTATCGATGAGCAGTTCTTC.

This chain uses TRBV4-1 with TRBJ2-1, with D maybe TRBD2 (5 bases). Between the trimmed V and J ends, which lost 4 bases and 9 bases, there was a span of 22 bases. Per germline, CDR1 MGHRA and CDR2 YSYEKL. This CDR3 spans 16 amino acids. Here the CDR3 DNA reads TGCGCCAGCAGCCCTATTGTTACTCAAGCGGTCCCTGAGCAGTTCTTC. This sequence encodes CASSPIVTQAVPEQFF.

The genes are TRBV7-2 and TRBJ2-7; D not certain. The CDR3 runs 14 residues. The germline V and J ends were trimmed by 2 bases and 7 bases, with 15 bases remaining between them. Germline CDR1 and CDR2: SGHTA and FQGNSA. The CDR3 reads CASSLKVQNLEQYF. For the CDR3, the DNA is TGTGCCAGCAGCTTAAAGGTTCAAAATTTGGAGCAGTACTTC.

In nucleotides, the CDR3 is TGTGCCAGCAGCCTAGCCGGGGGGCGCGCTAAAGAGACCCAGTACTTC. Translated: CASSLAGGRAKETQYF. The chain carries TRBV5-6 and TRBJ2-5, with a possible D match to TRBD2 (7 bases). The V and J ends lost 4 bases and 3 bases respectively, with 19 bases between them. Per the germline V gene, CDR1 is SGHDT and CDR2 is YYEEEE. This CDR3 has 16 residues.

The V gene is TRBV5-4, the J gene TRBJ2-1; 10 bases fit TRBD2. The V and J ends lost 0 bases and 4 bases, in that order; junction bases with no gene match: 7. The germline V gene encodes CDR1 SGHNT and CDR2 YYREEE (reference sequence). CDR3 length: 17 amino acids. The CDR3: CASSLGLAGGLYNEQFF. CDR3 bases: TGTGCCAGCAGCTTGGGGTTAGCGGGAGGCCTTTACAATGAGCAGTTCTTC.

V and J are TRBV5-1 and TRBJ1-1; weak D call: TRBD1 (6 bases). V was pared by 4 bases and J by 0 bases, with 13 bases between. The V gene's germline CDR1 is SGHRS and CDR2 YFSETQ. This CDR3 spans 15 amino acids. This chain's CDR3 is CASSVGQSLNTEAFF. The CDR3 region has the DNA TGCGCCAGCAGCGTCGGACAGTCCTTGAACACTGAAGCTTTCTTT.

The genes are TRBV4-1 and TRBJ2-1, with 12 bases matching TRBD1. The V gene end was trimmed by 4 bases and the J gene end by 10 bases; junction bases not matched to a gene: 14. This CDR3 has 17 amino acids. Per the germline V gene, CDR1 is MGHRA and CDR2 is YSYEKL. The CDR3 DNA reads TGCGCCAGCAGCCTTCAACACGCCGGGACAGGGGGCAAAGAGCAGTTCTTC. It translates to CASSLQHAGTGGKEQFF.

A single count supports this clone. The chain is built from TRBV7-2 and TRBJ1-1; 8 positions match TRBD1. The V gene end was trimmed by 3 bases and the J gene end by 5 bases; junction bases not matched to a gene: 5. This CDR3 spans 14 amino acids. Germline CDR1 SGHTA, CDR2 FQGNSA. CDR3 amino acids: CASSFAGGATEAFF. Here the CDR3 DNA reads TGTGCCAGCAGCTTTGCAGGGGGCGCGACTGAAGCTTTCTTT.

The chain couples TRBV5-1 to TRBJ1-1; no reliable D call. This CDR3 contains 14 residues. Trimming took off 6 bases at V and 0 bases at J, with 12 bases between the two ends. Germline V lookup: CDR1 SGHRS, CDR2 YFSETQ. The chain's CDR3 is CASKGPVLNTEAFF. The CDR3 nucleotides are TGCGCCAGCAAAGGACCGGTCCTGAACACTGAAGCTTTCTTT.

The chain employs TRBV11-2 and TRBJ1-5; 7 bases agree with TRBD1. This CDR3 contains 13 residues. The V and J ends lost 5 bases and 5 bases, in that order; junction bases with no gene match: 3. Germline CDR1 reads SGHAT; CDR2 reads FQNNGV. In nucleotides, the CDR3 is TGTGCCAGCAGCCGCACAGGGGATCAGCCCCAGCATTTT. This translates into CASSRTGDQPQHF.

For this clone: Other DNA sequences of this sample code for an identical CDR3. V and J are TRBV7-9 and TRBJ2-3, with 10 positions matching TRBD2. The CDR3 spans 16 residues. Germline V lookup: CDR1 SEHNR, CDR2 FQNEAQ (reference sequence). The V segment lost 5 bases and the J segment 2 bases; nucleotides outside the gene matches: 7. Here the CDR3 DNA reads TGTGCCAGCAGCCAAGGTCTAGCGGGGGTCACAGATACGCAGTATTTT. Its translation is CASSQGLAGVTDTQYF.

The chain has TRBV13 and TRBJ2-3; 10 bases agree with TRBD2. The ends lost 4 bases at V and 4 bases at J; junction bases unmatched: 8. Germline V lookup: CDR1 PRHDT, CDR2 FYEKMQ (reference sequence). This CDR3 is built from 16 residues. CDR3 nucleotides: TGTGCCAGCAGCTCCTTATCTAGCGGGAGCGCAGATACGCAGTATTTT. Its protein product is CASSSLSSGSADTQYF. Based on the CDR3 plus reference TRBV13 and TRBJ2-3, the full variable domain is AAGVIQSPRHLIKEKRETATLKCYPIPRHDTVYWYQQGPGQDPQFLISFYEKMQSDKGSIPDRFSAQQFSDYHSELNMSSLELGDSALYFCASSSLSSGSADTQYFGPGTRLTVL.

This sequence joins TRBV18 and TRBJ1-3, with 7 bases identical to TRBD1. The ends lost 0 bases at V and 1 base at J; junction bases unmatched: 6. Per the germline V gene, CDR1 is KGHSH and CDR2 is LQKENI. This CDR3 has 17 amino acids. CDR3 sequence reads: CASSPPSTGVSGNTIYF. The CDR3 DNA is TGTGCCAGCTCACCACCCTCAACAGGGGTTTCTGGAAACACCATATATTTT.

The chain uses TRBV27 and TRBJ2-3, with no clear D. Per the germline V gene, CDR1 is MNHEY and CDR2 is SMNVEV (reference sequence). There are 17 residues in the CDR3. The V and J ends lost 2 bases and 0 bases respectively, with 15 bases between them. This CDR3 is CASSLEYPYFSTDTQYF. The CDR3 coding sequence is TGTGCCAGCAGTTTAGAGTACCCTTACTTTAGCACAGATACGCAGTATTTT.

The chain combines TRBV28 with TRBJ1-2; D is unresolved. CDR3 size: 13 residues. V shed 5 bases and J shed 8 bases, with 15 bases lying between them. CDR1 and CDR2 from the germline V gene are MDHEN and SYDVKM. The CDR3 is CASSNGHFWGYTF. CDR3 nucleotide sequence: TGTGCCAGCAGTAATGGGCACTTTTGGGGCTACACCTTC.

The chain has TRBV27 and TRBJ2-2; D is unclear. This CDR3 comprises 14 residues. V gave up 2 bases and J gave up 5 bases, with 9 bases separating them. Germline values: CDR1 MNHEY, CDR2 SMNVEV (reference sequence). The CDR3 loop reads CASSLNIETGELFF. The CDR3 nucleotides are TGTGCCAGCAGTTTAAACATCGAGACCGGGGAGCTGTTTTTT.

This clone is a singleton in its sample. The chain uses TRBV19 and TRBJ2-5; D is possibly TRBD1 (6 bases). V was clipped by 2 bases and J by 5 bases, with 15 bases between them. The CDR3 is 15 amino acids. Germline V lookup: CDR1 LNHDA, CDR2 SQIVND (reference sequence). CDR3 bases: TGTGCCAGTAGTATATCCGGTACTAGGGGGGAGACCCAGTACTTC. This translates into CASSISGTRGETQYF.